The TCR beta chain described here comes from a study of technical replicates of blood from a handful of donors. The repertoire was sequenced with immunoSEQ multiplex PCR; TCRdb's copy has only in-frame clones and lacks some. Of tens of thousands of clones detected, around nine tenths appear once; the ten largest clones hold about 0.39%. The clonotype originates from a human donor in good health. Sequenced: T cells isolated from PBMCs.

CDR3 sequence: CASQNYGVERTEAFF. In nucleotides, the CDR3 is TGTGCCAGTCAAAATTACGGAGTAGAGAGAACTGAAGCTTTCTTT. V is TRBV19 and J is TRBJ1-1; D uncertain. The CDR3 spans 15 residues. V lost 8 bases and J 5 bases, leaving 21 bases between the germline ends. CDR1 and CDR2 from the germline V gene are LNHDA and SQIVND (reference sequence).